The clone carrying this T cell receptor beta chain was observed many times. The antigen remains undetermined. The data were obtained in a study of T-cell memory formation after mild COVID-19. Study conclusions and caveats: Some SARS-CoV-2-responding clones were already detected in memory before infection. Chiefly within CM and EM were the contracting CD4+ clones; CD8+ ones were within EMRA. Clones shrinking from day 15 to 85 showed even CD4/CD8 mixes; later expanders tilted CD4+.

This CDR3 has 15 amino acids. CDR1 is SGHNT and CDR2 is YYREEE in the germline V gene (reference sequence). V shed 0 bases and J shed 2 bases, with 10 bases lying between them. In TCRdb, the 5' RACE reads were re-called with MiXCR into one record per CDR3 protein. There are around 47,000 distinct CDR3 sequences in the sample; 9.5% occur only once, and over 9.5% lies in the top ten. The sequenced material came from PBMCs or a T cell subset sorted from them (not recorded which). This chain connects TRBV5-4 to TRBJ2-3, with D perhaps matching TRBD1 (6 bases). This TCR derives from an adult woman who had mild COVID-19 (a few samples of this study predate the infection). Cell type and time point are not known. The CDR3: CASSLGQGITDTQYF. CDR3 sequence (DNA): TGTGCCAGCAGCTTGGGGCAGGGGATCACAGATACGCAGTATTTT.